A selection of T cell receptor beta chains follows, all from one sample in a study of cytomegalovirus exposure and HLA in healthy donors. TCRdb's table, derived via immunoSEQ multiplex PCR, lists solely in-frame clones and lacks some. This table holds about 83,000 clones, just over 70% found once. Sequencing was performed on PBMCs. These receptors were obtained from a man in his fifties or sixties in good health and CMV-seronegative. CDR3s include the opening cysteine and the closing phenylalanine or tryptophan. The D gene is left open where the match is weak. The size of a clone is reported for some rows only, either as once, few or many, or as a class for expanded clones.

TRBJ2-4 - - TRBV11-2 CASSKPWTTLAKNIQYF TGTGCCAGCAGCAAGCCTTGGACAACACTAGCCAAAAACATTCAGTACTTC
TRBJ1-2 TRBD1 - TRBV5-1 CASSFGQVGDYGYTF TGCGCCAGCAGCTTTGGACAGGTCGGGGACTATGGCTACACCTTC
TRBJ2-2 TRBD2 - TRBV6-5 CASRGLAGGPGELFF TGTGCCAGCAGAGGACTAGCGGGGGGGCCCGGGGAGCTGTTTTTT
TRBJ1-1 - - TRBV7-8 CASSLARIIGQSNTGAFF TGTGCCAGCAGCTTAGCGCGGATTATAGGACAGTCTAACACTGGCGCTTTCTTT
TRBJ2-1 - few TRBV6-5 CASSATSLPTGEQFF TGTGCCAGCAGCGCGACTAGTCTTCCCACTGGTGAGCAGTTCTTC
TRBJ1-2 TRBD1 few TRBV28 CASSLGTDPYGYTF TGTGCCAGCAGTTTAGGGACAGATCCATATGGCTACACCTTC
TRBJ2-5 - few TRBV28 CASSYGQETQYF TGTGCCAGCAGTTACGGTCAAGAGACCCAGTACTTC
TRBJ2-3 TRBD2 few TRBV14 CASSQLSSGTDTQYF TGTGCCAGCAGCCAACTCTCTAGCGGGACAGATACGCAGTATTTT
TRBJ1-6 TRBD1 few TRBV5-6 CASTQGDNSPLHF TGTGCCAGTACACAGGGGGATAATTCACCCCTCCACTTT
TRBJ2-4 TRBD2 - TRBV5-4 CASSASGGENIQYF TGTGCCAGCAGCGCTAGCGGGGGAGAAAACATTCAGTACTTC
TRBJ2-5 TRBD2 - TRBV10-3 CAIAGGVQETQYF TGTGCCATCGCGGGAGGAGTACAAGAGACCCAGTACTTC
TRBJ2-7 TRBD1 - TRBV29-1 CSVGQGERQYF TGCAGCGTTGGACAGGGAGAAAGGCAGTACTTC
TRBJ2-7 TRBD1 - TRBV19 CASSSQGVGAYEQYF TGTGCCAGTAGTTCACAGGGGGTGGGAGCCTACGAGCAGTACTTC
TRBJ2-7 - - TRBV9 CASSETPTYEQYF TGTGCCAGCAGCGAAACCCCTACCTACGAGCAGTACTTC
TRBJ2-7 TRBD1 - TRBV7-6 CASSPGTGAGVGYEQYF TGTGCCAGCAGCCCCGGGACAGGGGCCGGGGTGGGCTACGAGCAGTACTTC
TRBJ1-1 - - TRBV9 CASSVDSQGLQAFF TGTGCCAGCAGCGTAGACTCCCAGGGATTACAAGCTTTCTTT
TRBJ2-2 - - TRBV27 CASSDRKGQNTGELFF TGTGCCAGCAGCGACAGAAAGGGACAAAACACCGGGGAGCTGTTTTTT
TRBJ2-2 - - TRBV28 CASSLLDYTGELFF TGTGCCAGCAGTTTATTGGACTACACCGGGGAGCTGTTTTTT